This T cell receptor beta chain derives from a study of T cell clusters in autoimmune cytopenias. Each sample's input was approximately 0.25 ug genomic DNA, 40,000 or so genome equivalents. The CDR3 spans 15 residues. The germline gives CDR1 KGHSH, CDR2 LQKENI. This clonotype ranks as medium-sized in terms of frequency. Its antigen remains unidentified. Study-level findings and limits: No experiment has yet validated the function of the T cell clusters defined in silico. Clustering suggested that physiological T cell clusters were missing in primary autoimmune cytopenia patients. TRB repertoire shifts in secondary cytopenia and chronic lymphocytic leukemia mostly reflected lymphoma, not autoimmunity. The cluster-lack signature was not seen for secondary cytopenia versus chronic lymphocytic leukemia.

TRB rearrangements were amplified by touch-down multiplex PCR with mixed TRB-A/B primers. TCRdb reprocessed the multiplex PCR reads, with one entry per CDR3 protein and no DNA. This table holds 3,000 to 3,500 distinct CDR3 sequences. This clonotype was sampled from a human donor with an autoimmune cytopenia or autoimmune hepatitis (not recorded which). Sequenced material: peripheral blood. J is TRBJ1-5 and V is TRBV18. CDR3 residues: CASSPGDASNQPQHF.